This T cell receptor (beta chain) was identified in a study of blood T cell repertoires in COVID-19. Overall study: COVID-19 samples collected from the United States, Italy and Spain covered acute and convalescent phases.

As processed by the authors: Reference gene primers were amplified, and this amplification served to estimate nucleated cell counts. Data came from immunoSEQ multiplex PCR; TCRdb stores just in-frame clones and leaves some out. The D gene and trimming were derived from the DNA, and the V and J assignments and clone size from that table. The table shows hundreds of thousands of clones, with approximately 86% occurring only once. This CDR3 comprises 17 residues. Germline V CDR1 and CDR2: SGHAT, FQNNGV. J gave up 1 base and V 1 base, and 9 bases lay outside the gene matches. The source material was peripheral blood. The clonotype comes from a man aged 18 to 35 with active or convalescent COVID-19. The chain joins TRBV11-2 to TRBJ2-5, with 7 positions matching TRBD2. Written as DNA, the CDR3 is TGTGCCAGCAGCTTAGGCCCTAGCGGCCGATTCCAAGAGACCCAGTACTTC. Its translation: CASSLGPSGRFQETQYF.